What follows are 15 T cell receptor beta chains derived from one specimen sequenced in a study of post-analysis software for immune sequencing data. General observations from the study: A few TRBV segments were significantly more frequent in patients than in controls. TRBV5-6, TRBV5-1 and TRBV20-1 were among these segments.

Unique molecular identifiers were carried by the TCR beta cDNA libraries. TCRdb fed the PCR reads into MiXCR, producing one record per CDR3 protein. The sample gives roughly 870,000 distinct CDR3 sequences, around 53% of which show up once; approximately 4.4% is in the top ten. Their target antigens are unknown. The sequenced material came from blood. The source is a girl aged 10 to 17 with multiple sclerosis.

As DNA, the CDR3 is TGCAGCGACTTTTTTCGGGGGGGCCTGCCGAACACTGAAGCTTTCTTT. Encoded protein: CSDFFRGGLPNTEAFF. The rearrangement joins TRBV29-1 to TRBJ1-1; maybe TRBD1 (6 bases). This CDR3 contains 16 residues. CDR1 SQVTM and CDR2 ANQGSEA come from the germline V gene. Between the trimmed V and J ends, which lost 7 bases and 1 base, there was a span of 22 bases.

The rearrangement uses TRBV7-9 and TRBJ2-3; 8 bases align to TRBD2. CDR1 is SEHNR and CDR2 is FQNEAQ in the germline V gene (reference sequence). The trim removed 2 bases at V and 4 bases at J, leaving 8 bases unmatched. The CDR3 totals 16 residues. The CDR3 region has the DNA TGTGCCAGCAGCTTACGACGGGGGGGCCTCCCAGATACGCAGTATTTT. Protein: CASSLRRGGLPDTQYF.

The CDR3 coding sequence is TGCAGTGCTTCCACAGGGTCTCGCACAGATACGCAGTATTTT. It yields the protein CSASTGSRTDTQYF. The chain is built from TRBV20-1 and TRBJ2-3; a weak D match, TRBD1 (6 bases). CDR3 length: 14 amino acids. The V end lost 5 bases, the J end lost 1 base, and 13 bases lay between the germline ends. Per the germline V gene, CDR1 is DFQATT and CDR2 is SNEGSKA (reference sequence).

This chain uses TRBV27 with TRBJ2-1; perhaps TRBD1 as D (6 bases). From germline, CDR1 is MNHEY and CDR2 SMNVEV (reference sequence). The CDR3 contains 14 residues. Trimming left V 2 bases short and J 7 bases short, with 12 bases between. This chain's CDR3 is CASSLQTGWNEQFF. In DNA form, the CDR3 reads TGTGCCAGCAGTTTACAGACAGGCTGGAATGAGCAGTTCTTC.

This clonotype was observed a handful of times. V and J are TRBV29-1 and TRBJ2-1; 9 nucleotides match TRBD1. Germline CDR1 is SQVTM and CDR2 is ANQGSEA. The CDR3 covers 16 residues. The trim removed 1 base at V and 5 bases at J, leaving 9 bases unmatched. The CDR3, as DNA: TGCAGCGTTGAAGCCCACGGACAGGGGCTAAACAATGAGCAGTTCTTC. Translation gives CSVEAHGQGLNNEQFF.

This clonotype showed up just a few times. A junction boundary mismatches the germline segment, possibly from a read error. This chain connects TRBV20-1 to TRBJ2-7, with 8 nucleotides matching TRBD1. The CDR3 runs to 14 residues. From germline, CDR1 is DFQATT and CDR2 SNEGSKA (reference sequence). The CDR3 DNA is TGCAGTGCTAGGAAGGACAGGGCCTCCAACGAGCAGTACTTC. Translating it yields CSARKDRASNEQYF.

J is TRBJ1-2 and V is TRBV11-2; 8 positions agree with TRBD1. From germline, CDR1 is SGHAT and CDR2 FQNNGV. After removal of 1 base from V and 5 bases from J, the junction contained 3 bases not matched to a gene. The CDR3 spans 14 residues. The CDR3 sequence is CASSLANRGYGYTF. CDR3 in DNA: TGTGCCAGCAGCTTAGCAAACAGGGGGTATGGCTACACCTTC.

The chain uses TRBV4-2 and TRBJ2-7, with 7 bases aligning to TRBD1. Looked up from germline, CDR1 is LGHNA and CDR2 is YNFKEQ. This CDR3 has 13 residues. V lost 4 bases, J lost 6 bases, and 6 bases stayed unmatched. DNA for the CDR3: TGTGCCAGCAGCCTCCGACAGGGACCCGAGCAGTACTTC. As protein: CASSLRQGPEQYF.

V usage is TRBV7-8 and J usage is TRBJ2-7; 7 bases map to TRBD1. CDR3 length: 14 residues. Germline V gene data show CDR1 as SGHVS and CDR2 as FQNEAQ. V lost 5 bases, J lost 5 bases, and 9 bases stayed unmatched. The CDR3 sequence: CASSLVQGVHEQYF. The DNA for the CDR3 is TGTGCCAGCAGCCTGGTTCAGGGGGTCCACGAGCAGTACTTC.

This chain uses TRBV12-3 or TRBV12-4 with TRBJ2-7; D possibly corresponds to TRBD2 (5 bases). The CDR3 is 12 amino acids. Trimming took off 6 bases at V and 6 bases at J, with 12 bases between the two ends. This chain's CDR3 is CASRRTRGEQYF. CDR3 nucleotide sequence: TGTGCCAGCAGACGCACTAGAGGCGAGCAGTACTTC.

The chain's CDR3 is CASSQSHHWITTDTQYF. CDR3 sequence (DNA): TGCGCCAGCAGCCAATCCCACCATTGGATAACCACAGATACGCAGTATTTT. This chain links TRBV4-1 with TRBJ2-3; D is undetermined. The V gene lost 2 bases and the J gene lost 2 bases, with 17 bases spanning the gap. The germline V gene encodes CDR1 MGHRA and CDR2 YSYEKL. This CDR3 comprises 17 residues.

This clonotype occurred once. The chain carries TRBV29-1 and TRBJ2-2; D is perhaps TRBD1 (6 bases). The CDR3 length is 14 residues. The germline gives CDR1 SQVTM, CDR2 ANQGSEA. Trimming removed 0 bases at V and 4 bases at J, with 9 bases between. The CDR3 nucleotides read TGCAGCGTTGAAGAGATAGGGGGCACCGGGGAGCTGTTTTTT. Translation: CSVEEIGGTGELFF.

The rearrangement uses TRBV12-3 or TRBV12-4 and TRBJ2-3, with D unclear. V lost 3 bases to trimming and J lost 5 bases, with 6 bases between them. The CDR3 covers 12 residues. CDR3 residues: CASSFNGDTQYF. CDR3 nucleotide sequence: TGTGCCAGCAGTTTCAACGGAGATACGCAGTATTTT.

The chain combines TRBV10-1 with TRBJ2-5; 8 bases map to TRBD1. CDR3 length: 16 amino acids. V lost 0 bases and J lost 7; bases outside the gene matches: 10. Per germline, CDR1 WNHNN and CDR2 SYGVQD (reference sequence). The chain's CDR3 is CASSESDRGGVGTQYF. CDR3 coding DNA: TGCGCCAGCAGTGAGTCCGACAGGGGAGGTGTGGGGACCCAGTACTTC.

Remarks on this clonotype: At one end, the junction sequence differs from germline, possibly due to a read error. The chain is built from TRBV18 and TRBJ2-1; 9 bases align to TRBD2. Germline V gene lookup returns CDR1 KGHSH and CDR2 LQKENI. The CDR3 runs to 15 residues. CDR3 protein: CASSPTSGPYNERFF. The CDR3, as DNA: TGTGCCAGCTCACCGACTAGCGGTCCCTACAATGAGCGGTTCTTC.